The present T cell receptor (beta chain) was sequenced within a study of STAT5B mutations in CD4+ large granular lymphocyte leukemia. A note on this clone: The target antigen is unknown.

Whole-study findings and limits: About 24% of private leukemic clonotypes occurred rarely in other patients' non-leukemic repertoires. Higher CD4+ than CD8+ T-LGLL clonality might reflect small sample size. Top patient clones used TRBV06 genes more often: 8/27 versus 2/35 in controls.

Repertoires were generated with immunoSEQ multiplex PCR, while TCRdb's copy carries only in-frame clones and drops some. The table lists roughly 23,000 clones, more than 60% of them singletons. The CDR3 is 18 amino acids. Germline-derived CDR1 and CDR2 are SGDLS and YYNGEE. V shed 4 bases and J 3 bases; nucleotides not matched to a gene: 13. The chain has TRBV9 and TRBJ2-6; TRBD1 agrees at 7 bases. The TCR originated in a human donor in good health. The specimen sequenced was CD4+ T cells from blood buffy coats. The CDR3 here is CASSPQTGRFGGANVLTF. DNA of the CDR3: TGTGCCAGCAGCCCCCAGACAGGGAGATTTGGTGGGGCCAACGTCCTGACTTTC. The variable domain in full, with the rest retrieved from reference TRBV9 and TRBJ2-6, is DSGVTQTPKHLITATGQRVTLRCSPRSGDLSVYWYQQSLDQGLQFLIQYYNGEERAKGNILERFSAQQFPDLHSELNLSSLELGDSALYFCASSPQTGRFGGANVLTFGAGSRLTVL.